The T cell receptor (beta chain) under discussion was sequenced for a study of prognosis after radiotherapy for stage I lung cancer. By two-round multiplex PCR, the TCR beta CDR3 was amplified from genomic DNA. It was primers specific to each TRBV and TRBJ gene that first-round PCR used. TCRdb called the multiplex PCR reads again in MiXCR, with one record for every CDR3 protein. Among nearly 25,000 distinct CDR3 sequences, roughly 40% were seen once, and the ten largest hold 20% to 25%. Germline CDR1 MDHEN, CDR2 SYDVKM. Trimming took 6 bases from V and 0 from J, leaving 15 bases between them. The CDR3 sequence is 16 residues long.

V gene TRBV28 combines with J gene TRBJ2-1, with D hard to call. The origin of this receptor is a donor of 50 years or more with non-small cell lung cancer. The sample consisted of PBMCs, taken before or after stereotactic body radiation therapy (not recorded which). The CDR3 sequence is CASRGIRSYSYNEQFF. In DNA form, the CDR3 reads TGTGCCAGCAGAGGGATCAGGAGTTACTCCTACAATGAGCAGTTCTTC. The full variable domain, rest sourced from reference TRBV28 and TRBJ2-1, is DVKVTQSSRYLVKRTGEKVFLECVQDMDHENMFWYRQDPGLGLRLIYFSYDVKMKEKGDIPEGYSVSREKKERFSLILESASTNQTSMYLCASRGIRSYSYNEQFFGPGTRLTVL.